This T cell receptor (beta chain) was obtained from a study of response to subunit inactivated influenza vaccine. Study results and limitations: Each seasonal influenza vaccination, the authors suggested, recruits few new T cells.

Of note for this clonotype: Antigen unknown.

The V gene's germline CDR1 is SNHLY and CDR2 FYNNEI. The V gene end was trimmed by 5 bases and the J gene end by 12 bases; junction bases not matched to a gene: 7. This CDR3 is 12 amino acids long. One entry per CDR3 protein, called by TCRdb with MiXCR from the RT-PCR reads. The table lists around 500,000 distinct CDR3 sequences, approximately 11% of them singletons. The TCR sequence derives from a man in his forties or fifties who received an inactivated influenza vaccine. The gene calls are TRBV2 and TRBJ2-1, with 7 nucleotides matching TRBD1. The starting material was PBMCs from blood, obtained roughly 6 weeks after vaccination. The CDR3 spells CASSITGAGQFF. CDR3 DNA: TGTGCCAGCAGTATCACAGGGGCTGGGCAGTTCTTC.